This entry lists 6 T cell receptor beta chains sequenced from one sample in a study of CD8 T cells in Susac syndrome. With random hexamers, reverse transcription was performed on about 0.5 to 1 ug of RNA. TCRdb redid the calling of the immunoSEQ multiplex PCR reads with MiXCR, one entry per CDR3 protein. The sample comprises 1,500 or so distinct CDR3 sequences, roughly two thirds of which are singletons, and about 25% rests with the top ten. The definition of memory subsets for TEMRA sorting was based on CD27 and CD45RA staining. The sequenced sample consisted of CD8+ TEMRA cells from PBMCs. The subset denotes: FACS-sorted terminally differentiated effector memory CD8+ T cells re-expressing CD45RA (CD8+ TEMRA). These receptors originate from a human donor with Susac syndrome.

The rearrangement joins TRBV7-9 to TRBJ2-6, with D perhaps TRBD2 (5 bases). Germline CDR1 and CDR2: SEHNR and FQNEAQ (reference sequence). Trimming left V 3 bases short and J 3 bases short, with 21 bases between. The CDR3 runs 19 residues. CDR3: CASSFEGSDSHFGANVLTF. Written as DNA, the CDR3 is TGTGCCAGCAGCTTTGAGGGCAGTGATTCCCACTTTGGGGCCAACGTCCTGACTTTC.

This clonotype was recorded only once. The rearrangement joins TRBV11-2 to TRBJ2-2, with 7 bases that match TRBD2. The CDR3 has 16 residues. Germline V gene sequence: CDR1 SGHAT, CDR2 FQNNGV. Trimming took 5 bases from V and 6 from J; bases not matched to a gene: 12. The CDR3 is CASSLYGGSSSGELFF. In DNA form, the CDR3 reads TGTGCCAGCAGCCTATACGGGGGGAGCTCATCCGGGGAGCTGTTTTTT.

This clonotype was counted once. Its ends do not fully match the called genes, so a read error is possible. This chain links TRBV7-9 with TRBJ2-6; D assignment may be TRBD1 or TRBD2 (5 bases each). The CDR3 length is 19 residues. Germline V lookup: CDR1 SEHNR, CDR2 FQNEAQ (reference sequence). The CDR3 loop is CACSLEGRDSLFGANVLSF. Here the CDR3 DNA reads TGTGCCTGCAGCTTAGAGGGCAGGGATTCCCTCTTTGGGGCCAACGTCCTGAGTTTC. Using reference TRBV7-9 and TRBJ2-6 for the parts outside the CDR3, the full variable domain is DTGVSQNPRHKITKRGQNVTFRCDPISEHNRLYWYRQTLGQGPEFLTYFQNEAQLEKSRLLSDRFSAERPKGSFSTLEIQRTEQGDSAMYLCACSLEGRDSLFGANVLSFGAGSRLTVL.

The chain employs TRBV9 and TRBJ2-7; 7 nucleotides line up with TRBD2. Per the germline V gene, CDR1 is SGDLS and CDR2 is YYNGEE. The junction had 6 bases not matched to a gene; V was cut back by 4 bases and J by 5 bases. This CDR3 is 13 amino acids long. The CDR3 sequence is CASSPSTSHEQYF. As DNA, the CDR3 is TGTGCCAGCAGCCCATCGACTAGCCACGAGCAGTACTTC.

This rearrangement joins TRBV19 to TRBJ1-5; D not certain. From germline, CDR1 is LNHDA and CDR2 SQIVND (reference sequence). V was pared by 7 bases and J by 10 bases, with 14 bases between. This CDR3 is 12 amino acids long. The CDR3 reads CASIIGYPPQHF. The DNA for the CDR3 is TGTGCCAGTATTATCGGGTACCCCCCCCAGCATTTT.

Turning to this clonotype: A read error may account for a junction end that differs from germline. The CDR3 region is CAGSPSVSYEQYF. For the CDR3, the DNA is TGTGCCGGCAGCCCGAGCGTCTCTTACGAGCAGTACTTC. J is TRBJ2-7 and V is TRBV9; D unclear. CDR3 length: 13 amino acids. Germline values: CDR1 SGDLS, CDR2 YYNGEE.